These 6 T cell receptor beta chains came from one sample sequenced in a study of blood T cell repertoires in COVID-19. The data were produced by immunoSEQ multiplex PCR, yet TCRdb's version contains in-frame clones alone and is incomplete. The sample includes roughly 250,000 clones, 88% of them seen just once. Sequencing input: PBMCs or T cells enriched from blood (not recorded which). These receptors were obtained from a woman aged 40-49 years with acute COVID-19.

The rearrangement joins TRBV11-3 to TRBJ1-1; 7 bases align to TRBD1. The CDR3 runs to 15 residues. With 5 bases clipped from V and 1 base from J, the junction kept 7 bases outside the gene matches. CDR1 SGHNT and CDR2 YENEEA come from the germline V gene. CDR3 in DNA: TGTGCCAGCAGCCTAACCGGGACAGCGAACACTGAAGCTTTCTTT. Translating gives CASSLTGTANTEAFF. The entire variable domain, with the rest obtained from reference TRBV11-3 and TRBJ1-1, is as follows: EAGVVQSPRYKIIEKKQPVAFWCNPISGHNTLYWYLQNLGQGPELLIRYENEEAVDDSQLPKDRFSAERLKGVDSTLKIQPAELGDSAVYLCASSLTGTANTEAFFGQGTRLTVV.

The chain uses TRBV11-3 and TRBJ1-4; 9 bases map to TRBD1. V lost 4 bases and J lost 8; bases outside the gene matches: 5. There are 14 residues in the CDR3. Germline assignment: CDR1 SGHNT and CDR2 YENEEA. The CDR3 sequence: CASSWDRVGEKLFF. CDR3 DNA: TGTGCCAGCAGCTGGGACAGGGTAGGCGAAAAACTGTTTTTT.

The CDR3 loop reads CATSGEESTNYGYTF. CDR3 in DNA: TGTGCCACCAGTGGGGAGGAATCGACTAACTATGGCTACACCTTC. The rearrangement links TRBV15 to TRBJ1-2, with unresolved D. Germline V CDR1 and CDR2: LNHNV, YYDKDF (reference sequence). The CDR3 runs to 15 residues. The germline V and J ends were trimmed by 6 bases and 0 bases, with 14 bases remaining between them.

A remark on this clone: No conserved phenylalanine or tryptophan ends this CDR3, so it is likely a read error. The DNA is omitted, as the CDR3 cannot be located on it reliably, and the CDR3 follows TCRdb's listing. This chain uses TRBV3-1 (or the pseudogene TRBV3-2) with TRBJ1-2. The CDR3 is 12 residues long, counting both termini. The germline CDR1 and CDR2 sequences are LGHDT and YNNKEL (reference sequence). The CDR3 region is CASSQELETEPS.

The rearrangement uses TRBV7-2 and TRBJ2-3; TRBD2 matches 7 bases. Germline CDR1 SGHTA, CDR2 FQGNSA. Trimming cost V 2 bases and J 0 bases; bases outside gene matches: 2. CDR3 length: 15 amino acids. CDR3 in DNA: TGTGCCAGCAGCTTACAGCGGGGAAGCACAGATACGCAGTATTTT. Its protein is CASSLQRGSTDTQYF.

V is TRBV4-1 and J is TRBJ1-1; D may be TRBD1 (5 bases). This CDR3 region has 14 residues. Germline CDR1 reads MGHRA; CDR2 reads YSYEKL. V lost 2 bases to trimming and J lost 8 bases, with 15 bases between them. The CDR3 sequence: CASSQTGTSIEAFF. In DNA form, the CDR3 reads TGCGCCAGCAGCCAAACGGGGACTTCCATCGAAGCTTTCTTT.